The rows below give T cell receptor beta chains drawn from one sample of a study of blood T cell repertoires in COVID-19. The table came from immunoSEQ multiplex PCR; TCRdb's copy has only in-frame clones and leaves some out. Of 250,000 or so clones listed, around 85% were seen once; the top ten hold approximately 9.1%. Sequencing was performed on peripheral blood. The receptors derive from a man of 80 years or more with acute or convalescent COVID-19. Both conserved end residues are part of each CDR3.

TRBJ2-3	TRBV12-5	CASATHWGSGRAYTDTQYF
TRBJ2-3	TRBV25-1	CASSEHSGGAPDTQYF
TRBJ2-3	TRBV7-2	CASSFPGADTQYF
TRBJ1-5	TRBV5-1	CASSPGTANQPQHF
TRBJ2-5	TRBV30	CAWSRLGAHQETQYF
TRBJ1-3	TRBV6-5	CASSLAGNTIYF
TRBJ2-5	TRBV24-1	CATSAPGEEETQYF
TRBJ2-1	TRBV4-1	CASSQAYRDSYNEQFF
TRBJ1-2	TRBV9	CASSVRESYGYTF
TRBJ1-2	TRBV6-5	CASETGGNYGYTF
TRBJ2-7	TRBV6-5	CASRGGRTGVNEQYF
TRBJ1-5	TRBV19	CASSFSKGSNQPQHF
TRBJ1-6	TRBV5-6	CASSLGYRDSPLHF
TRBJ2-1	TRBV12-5	CASGGHLASSYNEQFF
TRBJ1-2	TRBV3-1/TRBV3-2	CASSQADSTRGYTF
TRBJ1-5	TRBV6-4	CASSEAGGSQPQHF
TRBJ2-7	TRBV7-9	CASSHPPQGSYEQYF
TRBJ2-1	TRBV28	CASSLLGQGAYNEQFF
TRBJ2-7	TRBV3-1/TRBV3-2	CASSRDPSEQYF
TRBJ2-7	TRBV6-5	CASSYRSGLSNEQYF
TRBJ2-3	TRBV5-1	CASSLPGGGTDTQYF
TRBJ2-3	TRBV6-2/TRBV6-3	CASSDGLDGRDTQYF
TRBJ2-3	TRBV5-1	CASSTGTGGRDTQYF
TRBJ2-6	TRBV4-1	CASSQDIGAAGANVLTF
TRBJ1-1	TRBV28	CASSFGGPNTEAFF
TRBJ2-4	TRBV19	CASSRRGRENIQYF
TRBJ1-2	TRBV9	CASSAGTGWRTHTF
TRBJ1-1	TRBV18	CASSPWGGDTEAFF
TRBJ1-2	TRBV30	CAWSVQVNYGYTF
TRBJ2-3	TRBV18	CASSPPGTLSRVDTQYF
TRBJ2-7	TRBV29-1	CSVGLPLAGGPVYSYEQYF
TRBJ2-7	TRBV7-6	CASSLGTGVREQYF
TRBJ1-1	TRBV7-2	CASSWDRGWTEAFF
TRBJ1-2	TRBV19	CASSMPAGGKDGYTF
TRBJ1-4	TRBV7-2	CASSLQGIRGEKLFF
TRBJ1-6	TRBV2	CASVGQIPNSPLHF
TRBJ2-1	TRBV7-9	CASSREDYYNEQFF
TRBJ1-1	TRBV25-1	CASSGGENTEAFF
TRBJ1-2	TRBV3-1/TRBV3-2	CAAERVPYGYTF
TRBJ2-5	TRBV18	CASSPIQGRRETQYF
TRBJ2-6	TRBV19	CASSIFAASGANVLTF
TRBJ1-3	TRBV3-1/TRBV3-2	CASSQALTGSGNTIYF
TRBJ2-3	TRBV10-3	CAISEGLAGGRKDTQYF
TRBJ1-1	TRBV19	CASTDSTNTEAFF
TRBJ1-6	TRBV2	CASNPSSYNSPLHF
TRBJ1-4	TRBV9	CASSPTGGIGEKLFF
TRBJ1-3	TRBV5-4	CASSLDRGLGNTIYF
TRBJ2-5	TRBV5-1	CASSLGTSGLETQYF
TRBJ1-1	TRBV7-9	CASKKVGQNTEAFF
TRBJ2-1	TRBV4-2	CASSDRTGARGEQFF
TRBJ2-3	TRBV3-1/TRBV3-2	CASSQDRSGSGYQYF
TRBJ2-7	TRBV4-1	CASRPFSGTADYEQYF
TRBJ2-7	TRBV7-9	CASSFGHYEQYF
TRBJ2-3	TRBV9	CASSPHGSGDPDTQYF
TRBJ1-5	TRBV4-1	CASSHLDRGPEPQHF
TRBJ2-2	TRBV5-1	CASRRTSGTNTGELFF
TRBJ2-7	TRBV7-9	CASSLTGASYEQYF
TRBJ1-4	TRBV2	CASSQTGARGEKLFF
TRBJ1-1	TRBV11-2	CASSPRQGVMFMNTEAFF